Listed below are T cell receptor beta chains from one sample, sequenced in a study of T cell repertoires in cytomegalovirus infection. TCRdb redid the calling of the reads with MiXCR, one entry per CDR3 protein. The data hold approximately 200,000 distinct CDR3 sequences, with about 23% observed a single time. Source material: CD8+ T cells from PBMCs. The source of these receptors is a human donor in good health (CMV status not recorded). Some clones in this sample may be carry-over from other donors' samples. CDR3s leave out the opening cysteine and the closing phenylalanine or tryptophan. The listing skips clone size in some rows; elsewhere it reads once, few, many or a size class.

clone_size v_call cdr3_aa
- TRBV28 ASSWGLITGELF
- TRBV28 ASSALITSGELF
- TRBV2 ASSGDRDYNEQF
- TRBV14 ASSQWRSYGYT
few TRBV12-3/TRBV12-4 ASSLGSTGNTIY
few TRBV28 ASSLIGGDEKLF
- TRBV12-3/TRBV12-4 ASSPLLAEQY
few TRBV18 ASSPGGLYEQY
once TRBV15 ATSSYTLGAF
- TRBV27 ASSPLGSRSSYEQY
many TRBV12-3/TRBV12-4 ASSNNSPLH
few TRBV6-4 ASLGHLHYGYT
few TRBV28 ASSLRDRGHEQF
- TRBV10-3 AISEDSYGYT
few TRBV7-9 ASSGSGDNQPQH
few TRBV5-6 ASSDQPFSGANVLT
few TRBV7-9 ASSSPGLQAYEQY
few TRBV5-8 ASSLKVISYEQY
once TRBV20-1 SARDTRGTEAF
- TRBV12-3/TRBV12-4 ASSLWIAGATDTQY
- TRBV7-4 ASSLLIGDTQY
few TRBV7-2 ASSSTGSGNTIY
many TRBV7-2 ASSLGTGSFIQQY
many TRBV11-1 ASSFTETQY
once TRBV5-6 ASSLVPDGPEAF
many TRBV7-6 ASSLKGYEQY
- TRBV20-1 SAKDGYT
many TRBV7-9 ASSWSNEQF
few TRBV6-5 ASSYPRDRGRYEQY
- TRBV29-1 SVESTGIGTYEQY
- TRBV29-1 SVTTSGVYNEQF
- TRBV4-1 ASSPSRSTEAF
- TRBV15 ATSRPGTVPYEQY
- TRBV6-6 ASSYPDRGPRDEQF
few TRBV7-9 ASSLEGTGSYSNQPQH
- TRBV19 ASSIVGQQETQY
many TRBV28 ASSLINTGELF
- TRBV5-5 ASSLGRDRYEQY
- TRBV6-2/TRBV6-3 ASSFSGGPSYNEQF
- TRBV19 ASSTPGNNEQF
many TRBV28 ASSFRQGFNQPQH
- TRBV28 ATGDGVTTEAF
many TRBV12-3/TRBV12-4 ASSLAEGLAYEQY
few TRBV2 ASSEYEGLDHEAF
- TRBV12-3/TRBV12-4 ASSYEAGVNNEQF
few TRBV7-9 ASSNVNREQY
few TRBV6-2/TRBV6-3 ASSYPVDSGDEQF